The rows below give T cell receptor beta chains drawn from one sample of a study of blood T cell repertoires in COVID-19. This table comes from immunoSEQ multiplex PCR, and its TCRdb copy is limited to in-frame clones, with some not included. The sample holds 250,000 or so clones; more than 85% are singletons and the top ten take 2.8%. The specimen sequenced was PBMCs or T cells enriched from blood (not recorded which). These receptors were taken from a man aged 35-49 years who had been exposed to COVID-19. The CDR3 runs from the conserved cysteine through the conserved F or W. Fields, in order: D gene, V gene, J gene, clone size, CDR3 DNA, CDR3 protein. The D gene is left open where the match is weak. Clone sizes are given selectively: once, few, many, or a class where the clone is expanded.

>TRBD2|TRBV6-2/TRBV6-3|TRBJ2-7|NA
TGTGCCAGCAGTGTCCGGACTAGCGGGGTCAGCTACGAGCAGTACTTC
CASSVRTSGVSYEQYF
>NA|TRBV7-9|TRBJ2-3|NA
TGTGCCAGCAGCTTGACGGGAACCCTCACAGATACGCAGTATTTT
CASSLTGTLTDTQYF
>TRBD2|TRBV5-1|TRBJ2-7|NA
TGCGCCAGCACCGGTTTAGCGGGAGTAATGGACGAGCAGTACTTC
CASTGLAGVMDEQYF
>TRBD2|TRBV4-2|TRBJ2-3|NA
TGTGCCAGCAGCCCATCCCTAGCGGACACAGATACGCAGTATTTT
CASSPSLADTDTQYF
>TRBD1|TRBV2|TRBJ1-4|once
TGTGCCAGCAGGACAGGGGCAACTAATGAAAAACTGTTTTTT
CASRTGATNEKLFF
>NA|TRBV11-2|TRBJ2-7|once
TGTGCCAGCAGTCACCACATCTACGAGCAGTACTTC
CASSHHIYEQYF
>NA|TRBV21-1|TRBJ1-2|NA
TGTGCCAGCAGCAAATTGATAGCAAACACTTCTAACTATGGCTACACCTTC
CASSKLIANTSNYGYTF
>TRBD1|TRBV6-5|TRBJ1-1|once
TGTGCCAGTAGACAGGGGAACACTGAAGCTTTCTTT
CASRQGNTEAFF
>NA|TRBV12-3/TRBV12-4|TRBJ1-5|NA
TGTGCCAGCAGTTACGACCAGGGACAGCCCCAGCATTTT
CASSYDQGQPQHF
>TRBD1|TRBV28|TRBJ2-7|NA
TGTGCCAGCTCAGTACAGGGGTACGAGCAGTACTTC
CASSVQGYEQYF
>NA|TRBV18|TRBJ2-3|NA
TGTGCCAGCTCCCCTATGGAGGGGGCGCCGGCAGATACGCAGTATTTT
CASSPMEGAPADTQYF
>TRBD2|TRBV29-1|TRBJ2-1|NA
TGCAGCGTTAAAGTAGCGGGAGGGGAATCCTACAATGAGCAGTTCTTC
CSVKVAGGESYNEQFF
>NA|TRBV7-2|TRBJ1-4|NA
TGTGCCAGCAGCTCCTTCGGGACACTTGGGGAAAAACTGTTTTTT
CASSSFGTLGEKLFF
>TRBD1|TRBV4-3|TRBJ2-4|NA
TGCGCCAGCAGCCAAGCGGCAGGGGGCATGACTGGGTTC
CASSQAAGGMTGF
>NA|TRBV6-5|TRBJ1-3|NA
TGTGCCAGCAGGATCCGGGAGAACTCTGGAAACACCATATATTTT
CASRIRENSGNTIYF
>NA|TRBV5-6|TRBJ2-3|NA
TGTGCCAGCAGCTCAACTAGAACCGCCGATACGCAGTATTTT
CASSSTRTADTQYF
>TRBD1|TRBV19|TRBJ1-3|NA
TGTGCCACTGACAGGGGGCGGATTCCTGGAAACACCATATATTTT
CATDRGRIPGNTIYF
>TRBD1|TRBV2|TRBJ2-2|NA
TGTGCCAGCAGTGAAAGGGGGACAGGGGCCCTTGGGAACACCGGGGAGCTGTTTTTT
CASSERGTGALGNTGELFF